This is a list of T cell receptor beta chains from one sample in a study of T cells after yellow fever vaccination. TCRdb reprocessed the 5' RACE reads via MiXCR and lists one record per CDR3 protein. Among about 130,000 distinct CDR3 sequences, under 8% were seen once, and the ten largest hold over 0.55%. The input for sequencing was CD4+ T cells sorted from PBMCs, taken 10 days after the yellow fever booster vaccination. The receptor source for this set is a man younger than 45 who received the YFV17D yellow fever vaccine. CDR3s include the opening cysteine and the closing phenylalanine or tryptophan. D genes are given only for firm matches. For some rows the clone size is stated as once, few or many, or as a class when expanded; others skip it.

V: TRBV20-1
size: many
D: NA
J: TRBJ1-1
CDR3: CSARDPKNTEAFF
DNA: TGCAGTGCTAGAGATCCGAAGAACACTGAAGCTTTCTTT

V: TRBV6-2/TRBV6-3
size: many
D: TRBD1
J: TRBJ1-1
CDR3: CASRLRTGRRNTEAFF
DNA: TGTGCCAGCAGGCTACGGACAGGGAGAAGGAACACTGAAGCTTTCTTT

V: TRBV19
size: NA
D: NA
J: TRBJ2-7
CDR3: CASSWTSRDEQYF
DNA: TGTGCCAGTAGTTGGACCTCCCGGGACGAGCAGTACTTC

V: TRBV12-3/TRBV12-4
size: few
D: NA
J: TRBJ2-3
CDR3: CASSSLGGLSTDTQYF
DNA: TGTGCCAGCAGCAGTCTTGGCGGGCTTAGCACAGATACGCAGTATTTT

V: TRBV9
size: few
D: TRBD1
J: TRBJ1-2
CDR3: CASKRDRKGYTF
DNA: TGTGCCAGCAAGAGGGACAGAAAGGGCTACACCTTC

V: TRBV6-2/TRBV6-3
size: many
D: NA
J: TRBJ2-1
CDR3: CASSTLRNWQFF
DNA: TGTGCCAGCAGTACATTAAGGAATTGGCAGTTCTTC

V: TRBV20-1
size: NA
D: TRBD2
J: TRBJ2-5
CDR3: CSASPPGGRGGETQYF
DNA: TGCAGTGCCAGTCCACCTGGCGGGAGGGGCGGGGAGACCCAGTACTTC

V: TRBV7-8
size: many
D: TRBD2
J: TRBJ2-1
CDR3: CASRTRTSLREQFF
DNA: TGTGCCAGCAGAACCCGGACTAGCCTTCGTGAGCAGTTCTTC

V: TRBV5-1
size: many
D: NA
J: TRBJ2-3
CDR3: CASSFGDSLSDTQYF
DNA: TGCGCCAGCAGCTTTGGCGACAGCCTATCAGATACGCAGTATTTT

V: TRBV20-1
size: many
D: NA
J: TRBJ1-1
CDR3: CSAREGGIGFTEAFF
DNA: TGCAGTGCTAGAGAAGGAGGCATAGGATTCACTGAAGCTTTCTTT

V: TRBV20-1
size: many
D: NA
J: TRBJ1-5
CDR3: CSAWLRGGGNQPQHF
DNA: TGCAGTGCTTGGCTGCGAGGCGGTGGGAATCAGCCCCAGCATTTT

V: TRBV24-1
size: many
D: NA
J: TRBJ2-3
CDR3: CATSVPGQTSTDTQYF
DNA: TGTGCCACCAGTGTCCCCGGACAGACTAGCACAGATACGCAGTATTTT

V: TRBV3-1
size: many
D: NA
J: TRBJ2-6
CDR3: CASSPTGTASGANVLTF
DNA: TGTGCCAGCAGCCCGACAGGTACAGCCTCTGGGGCCAACGTCCTGACTTTC

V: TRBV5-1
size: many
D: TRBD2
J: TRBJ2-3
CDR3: CASSLAGTSGTAGTQYF
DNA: TGCGCCAGCAGCTTGGCAGGGACTAGCGGGACCGCAGGTACGCAGTATTTT

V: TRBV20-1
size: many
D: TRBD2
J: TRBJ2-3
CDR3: CSAVAGTSEGSDTQYF
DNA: TGCAGTGCCGTGGCCGGGACTAGCGAGGGTTCAGATACGCAGTATTTT

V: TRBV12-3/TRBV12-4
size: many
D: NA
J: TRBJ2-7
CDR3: CASSFSGNEQYF
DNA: TGTGCCAGCAGTTTTTCTGGAAACGAGCAGTACTTC

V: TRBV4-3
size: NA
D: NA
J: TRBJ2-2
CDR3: CASSQVESGELFF
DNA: TGCGCCAGCAGCCAAGTGGAATCCGGGGAGCTGTTTTTT

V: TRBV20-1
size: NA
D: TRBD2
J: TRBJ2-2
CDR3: CSASPGLAEFNTGELFF
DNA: TGCAGTGCTTCCCCGGGACTAGCGGAGTTCAACACCGGGGAGCTGTTTTTT

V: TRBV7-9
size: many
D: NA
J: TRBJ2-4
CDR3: CASSLGWGQGDPLIQYF
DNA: TGTGCCAGCAGCTTAGGTTGGGGTCAGGGTGACCCTCTGATTCAGTACTTC

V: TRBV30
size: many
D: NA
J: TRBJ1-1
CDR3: CAMGRAEAFF
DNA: TGTGCCATGGGGCGGGCTGAAGCTTTCTTT

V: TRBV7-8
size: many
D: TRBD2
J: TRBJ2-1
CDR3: CASSLGLAGVYNEQFF
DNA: TGTGCCAGCAGCTTAGGACTAGCGGGAGTCTACAATGAGCAGTTCTTC

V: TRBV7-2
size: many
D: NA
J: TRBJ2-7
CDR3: CASSYEQLYEQYF
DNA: TGTGCCAGCAGCTACGAACAGCTCTACGAGCAGTACTTC

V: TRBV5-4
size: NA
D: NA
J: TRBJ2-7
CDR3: CSLPHHPGRRLGEQYF
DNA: TGTTCCCTCCCCCACCACCCGGGACGGCGACTCGGCGAGCAGTACTTC

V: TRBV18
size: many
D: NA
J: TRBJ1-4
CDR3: CASSLDRRNEKLFF
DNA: TGTGCCAGCTCCCTAGACCGCAGAAATGAAAAACTGTTTTTT

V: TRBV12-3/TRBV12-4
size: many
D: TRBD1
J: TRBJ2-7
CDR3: CASSSGTGYLAYEQYF
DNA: TGTGCCAGCAGTTCCGGGACAGGGTACTTGGCCTACGAGCAGTACTTC

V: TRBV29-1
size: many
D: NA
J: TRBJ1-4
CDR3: CSVDSATNEKLFF
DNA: TGCAGCGTTGATAGTGCAACTAATGAAAAACTGTTTTTT

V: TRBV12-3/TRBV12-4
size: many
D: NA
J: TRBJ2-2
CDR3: CASSLARSGELFF
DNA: TGTGCCAGCAGTTTAGCCCGGAGCGGGGAGCTGTTTTTT

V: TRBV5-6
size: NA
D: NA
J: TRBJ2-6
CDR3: CASSPTVGETALRGANVLTF
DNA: TGTGCCAGCAGCCCCACGGTCGGTGAGACAGCCCTTAGGGGGGCCAACGTCCTGACTTTC

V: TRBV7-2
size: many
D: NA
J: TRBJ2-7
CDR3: CASSLGPANTYEQYF
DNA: TGTGCCAGCAGCTTAGGGCCGGCCAACACTTACGAGCAGTACTTC

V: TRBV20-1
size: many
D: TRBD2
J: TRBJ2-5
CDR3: CSARERGKTQETQYF
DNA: TGCAGTGCTAGAGAGCGGGGGAAAACCCAAGAGACCCAGTACTTC

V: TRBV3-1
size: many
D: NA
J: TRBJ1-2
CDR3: CASSQAPGAGYGYTF
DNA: TGTGCCAGCAGCCAAGCCCCAGGGGCGGGCTATGGCTACACCTTC

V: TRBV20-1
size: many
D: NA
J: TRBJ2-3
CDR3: CSARDFAGTDTQYF
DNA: TGCAGTGCTAGAGATTTCGCAGGCACAGATACGCAGTATTTT

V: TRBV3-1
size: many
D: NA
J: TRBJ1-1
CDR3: CASSQDYNTEAFF
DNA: TGTGCCAGCAGCCAAGATTACAACACTGAAGCTTTCTTT

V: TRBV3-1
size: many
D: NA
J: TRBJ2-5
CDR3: CASSQDRETQYF
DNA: TGTGCCAGCAGCCAAGATCGAGAGACCCAGTACTTC

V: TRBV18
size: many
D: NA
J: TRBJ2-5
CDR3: CASSLGSGRLQETQYF
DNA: TGTGCCAGCTCACTCGGGAGCGGAAGGCTCCAAGAGACCCAGTACTTC

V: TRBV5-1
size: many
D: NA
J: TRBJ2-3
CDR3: CASSLGQLKDTQYF
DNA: TGCGCCAGCAGCTTGGGACAGCTAAAAGATACGCAGTATTTT